These 29 T cell receptor beta chains were all obtained from the same sample, sequenced in a study of cytomegalovirus exposure and HLA in healthy donors. PCR amplification relied on 60 Vbeta primers (plus 13 Jbeta primers). TCRdb's copy holds only in-frame clones and misses some; the assay was immunoSEQ multiplex PCR. The data contain 140,000 or so clones, approximately 82% of them singletons. Sequenced material: PBMCs. The receptors were gathered from a woman between 55 and 75 years old in good health and CMV-seropositive.

The chain is built from TRBV7-9 and TRBJ2-7, with a tentative D call TRBD1 (6 bases). Trimming pared 5 bases from V and 4 bases from J, leaving 15 bases between. The CDR3 spans 14 residues. Germline-derived CDR1 and CDR2 are SEHNR and FQNEAQ (reference sequence). CDR3 loop: CASSDSGTTYEQYF. The CDR3 DNA reads TGTGCCAGCAGCGATAGTGGGACAACATACGAGCAGTACTTC.

The rearrangement joins TRBV28 to TRBJ2-7; D possibly corresponds to TRBD2 (6 bases). The CDR3 sequence is 13 residues long. CDR1 and CDR2 (germline): MDHEN, SYDVKM. The V and J ends lost 6 bases and 1 base respectively, with 10 bases between them. The CDR3 coding sequence is TGTGCCAGCAGGGAACGGGGGTCCTACGAGCAGTACTTC. This encodes CASRERGSYEQYF.

The chain uses TRBV28 and TRBJ1-2; 7 bases agree with TRBD1. The CDR3 length is 13 residues. Trimming removed 6 bases from V and 7 bases from J; junction bases left unmatched: 8. CDR1 is MDHEN, CDR2 SYDVKM, per germline. CDR3 in DNA: TGTGCCAGCAGCTCTACAGGGGTTGCTGGCTACACCTTC. Translating gives CASSSTGVAGYTF.

DNA for the CDR3: TGTGCCAGCAGTTCCGTAGCGGGAAATGAGCAGTTCTTC. Translation: CASSSVAGNEQFF. The rearrangement joins TRBV27 to TRBJ2-1; TRBD2 matches 8 bases. Germline V CDR1 and CDR2: MNHEY, SMNVEV (reference sequence). CDR3 length equals 13 residues. V dropped 4 bases and J dropped 7; count of bases not matched to a gene: 3.

The chain employs TRBV18 and TRBJ2-1; 16 bases are shared with TRBD2. The CDR3 spans 16 residues. The ends lost 3 bases at V and 6 bases at J; junction bases unmatched: 2. Germline assignment: CDR1 KGHSH and CDR2 LQKENI. In nucleotides, the CDR3 is TGTGCCAGCTCACCTGGGACTAGCGGGAGGGGCAATGAGCAGTTCTTC. Translation gives CASSPGTSGRGNEQFF.

The J gene is TRBJ2-7, the V gene TRBV7-8; 11 bases map to TRBD1. The trim removed 5 bases at V and 5 bases at J, leaving 8 bases unmatched. The V gene's germline CDR1 is SGHVS and CDR2 FQNEAQ. This CDR3 region has 15 residues. The CDR3 is CASSQRTGGLDEQYF. For the CDR3, the DNA is TGTGCCAGCAGCCAGAGGACAGGGGGCCTCGACGAGCAGTACTTC.

As DNA, the CDR3 is TGTGCCAGCTCACCTATTTTACTGCGAGAGACCCAGTACTTC. Translating it yields CASSPILLRETQYF. The chain employs TRBV18 and TRBJ2-5; unclear D gene. The CDR3 has 14 amino acids. V was shortened by 3 bases and J by 4 bases, with 12 bases between the two germline ends. Per the germline V gene, CDR1 is KGHSH and CDR2 is LQKENI.

J is TRBJ2-7 and V is TRBV5-1; the match to TRBD2 covers 11 bases. This CDR3 region has 16 residues. V dropped 4 bases and J dropped 5; count of bases not matched to a gene: 11. The germline V gene has CDR1 SGHRS and CDR2 YFSETQ. The CDR3 DNA reads as TGCGCCAGCAGCCTAGTAGCGGGAGGGCCTAGGGACGAGCAGTACTTC. As protein: CASSLVAGGPRDEQYF. Combining the CDR3 with reference TRBV5-1 and TRBJ2-7 gives the whole variable domain KAGVTQTPRYLIKTRGQQVTLSCSPISGHRSVSWYQQTPGQGLQFLFEYFSETQRNKGNFPGRFSGRQFSNSRSEMNVSTLELGDSALYLCASSLVAGGPRDEQYFGPGTRLTVT.

The chain combines TRBV19 with TRBJ2-6, with no clear D. Deletions cut 0 bases from V and 0 bases from J, with 3 bases between. The germline gives CDR1 LNHDA, CDR2 SQIVND (reference sequence). The CDR3 extends over 15 amino acids. The CDR3 spells CASSIDVSGANVLTF. CDR3 nucleotide sequence: TGTGCCAGTAGTATAGACGTCTCTGGGGCCAACGTCCTGACTTTC.

The gene calls are TRBV5-1 and TRBJ2-5, with D possibly TRBD2 on 6 matching bases. CDR1 and CDR2 from the germline V gene are SGHRS and YFSETQ. V lost 2 bases to trimming and J lost 1 base, with 12 bases between them. The CDR3 covers 15 residues. The CDR3 nucleotides read TGCGCCAGCAGCTTTACGGGAGCTTCCCAAGAGACCCAGTACTTC. Protein: CASSFTGASQETQYF.

The rearrangement joins TRBV6-5 to TRBJ1-2; D is unclear. The CDR3 is made up of 14 amino acids. Germline V gene lookup returns CDR1 MNHEY and CDR2 SVGAGI. V dropped 0 bases and J dropped 0 bases, with 5 bases sitting between them. CDR3 DNA: TGTGCCAGCAGTTACTCGGCAGCTAACTATGGCTACACCTTC. Amino acids: CASSYSAANYGYTF.

V gene TRBV15 combines with J gene TRBJ2-1, with 9 bases fitting TRBD2. Looked up from germline, CDR1 is LNHNV and CDR2 is YYDKDF (reference sequence). Trimming at V came to 4 bases and at J to 7 bases, leaving 8 bases not matched to a gene. The CDR3 loop spans 15 amino acids. CDR3 residues: CATSTPRGGGNEQFF. CDR3 DNA: TGTGCCACCAGCACTCCGCGGGGGGGCGGGAATGAGCAGTTCTTC.

The gene calls are TRBV27 and TRBJ1-4; TRBD1 aligns across 7 bases. V was clipped by 0 bases and J by 5 bases; unmatched bases: 3. Germline CDR1 is MNHEY and CDR2 is SMNVEV (reference sequence). This CDR3 spans 15 amino acids. CDR3 DNA sequence: TGTGCCAGCAGTTTATCGGGACAGCCGAATGAAAAACTGTTTTTT. Translated: CASSLSGQPNEKLFF.

DNA for the CDR3: TGTGCCAGCTCCCGGGGACAAACAGCTGAAGCTTTCTTT. Protein sequence: CASSRGQTAEAFF. This chain links TRBV18 with TRBJ1-1; D may be TRBD1 (6 bases). The CDR3 runs to 13 residues. V lost 6 bases, J lost 6 bases, and 14 bases lay in between. From germline, CDR1 is KGHSH and CDR2 LQKENI. Supplemented by reference TRBV18 and TRBJ1-1, the full variable domain reads NAGVMQNPRHLVRRRGQEARLRCSPMKGHSHVYWYRQLPEEGLKFMVYLQKENIIDESGMPKERFSAEFPKEGPSILRIQQVVRGDSAAYFCASSRGQTAEAFFGQGTRLTVV.

The chain combines TRBV4-1 with TRBJ2-1, with 7 positions matching TRBD2. CDR1 MGHRA and CDR2 YSYEKL come from the germline V gene. The V gene end was trimmed by 4 bases and the J gene end by 4 bases; junction bases not matched to a gene: 10. The CDR3 sequence is 16 residues long. CDR3 sequence (DNA): TGCGCCAGCAGCCCCAGTCAGGCTAGCGGTTACAATGAGCAGTTCTTC. The encoded protein is CASSPSQASGYNEQFF.

The chain recombines TRBV7-6 with TRBJ1-5, with 8 bases that match TRBD1. The CDR3 is 15 amino acids. Germline-derived CDR1 and CDR2 are SGHVS and FNYEAQ. V shed 3 bases and J 1 base; nucleotides not matched to a gene: 2. In nucleotides, the CDR3 is TGTGCCAGCAGCTTCGGACAGGGAAGCAATCAGCCCCAGCATTTT. It translates to CASSFGQGSNQPQHF.

This clone appeared once. The CDR3 spells CASSSEAGARAEAFF. For the CDR3, the DNA is TGTGCCAGCAGTTCCGAAGCGGGGGCGAGGGCTGAAGCTTTCTTT. V is TRBV27 and J is TRBJ1-1, with D possibly TRBD1 on 6 matching bases. Deletions cut 4 bases from V and 6 bases from J, with 18 bases between. CDR1 is MNHEY, CDR2 SMNVEV, per germline (reference sequence). The CDR3 consists of 15 residues.

The V gene is TRBV29-1, the J gene TRBJ2-7; D is unclear. Trimming removed 7 bases at V and 0 bases at J, with 7 bases between. Germline lookup yields CDR1 SQVTM and CDR2 ANQGSEA. This CDR3 has 11 amino acids. CDR3 nucleotide sequence: TGCAGCGCGAGCGACTCCTACGAGCAGTACTTC. The encoded protein is CSASDSYEQYF.

The chain combines TRBV19 with TRBJ2-7; D call uncertain. V was cut by 6 bases and J by 0 bases, with 9 bases left in between. The germline V gene has CDR1 LNHDA and CDR2 SQIVND (reference sequence). The CDR3 loop spans 13 amino acids. CDR3 amino acids: CASSDTASYEQYF. CDR3 coding DNA: TGTGCCAGTAGCGACACAGCCTCCTACGAGCAGTACTTC. The entire variable domain, with the rest obtained from reference TRBV19 and TRBJ2-7, is as follows: DGGITQSPKYLFRKEGQNVTLSCEQNLNHDAMYWYRQDPGQGLRLIYYSQIVNDFQKGDIAEGYSVSREKKESFPLTVTSAQKNPTAFYLCASSDTASYEQYFGPGTRLTVT.

The V and J genes are TRBV9 and TRBJ2-7, with TRBD1 matching over 10 bases. Germline V gives CDR1 SGDLS, CDR2 YYNGEE. The CDR3 covers 16 residues. V shed 0 bases and J 6 bases; nucleotides not matched to a gene: 9. CDR3 residues: CASSVGSGTGVFEQYF. The CDR3 DNA reads TGTGCCAGCAGCGTAGGAAGCGGGACAGGGGTCTTCGAGCAGTACTTC.

The chain has TRBV6-1 and TRBJ1-5; 7 bases align to TRBD1. The germline CDR1 and CDR2 sequences are MNHNS and SASEGT. This CDR3 spans 13 amino acids. V dropped 3 bases and J dropped 4; count of bases not matched to a gene: 0. The CDR3 region is CASSEGQNQPQHF. In DNA form, the CDR3 reads TGTGCCAGCAGTGAGGGACAGAATCAGCCCCAGCATTTT.

The chain couples TRBV30 to TRBJ2-7; D unclear. Trimming left V 5 bases short and J 1 base short, with 6 bases between. CDR3 length equals 11 residues. The germline V gene encodes CDR1 GTSNPN and CDR2 SVGIG (reference sequence). CDR3 sequence reads: CAWAGSYEQYF. Here the CDR3 DNA reads TGTGCCTGGGCCGGGTCCTACGAGCAGTACTTC.

This clone was seen a handful of times. V is TRBV15 and J is TRBJ1-1, with TRBD1 identical over 7 bases. This CDR3 region has 17 residues. V shed 4 bases and J 0 bases; nucleotides not matched to a gene: 11. Germline values: CDR1 LNHNV, CDR2 YYDKDF (reference sequence). This CDR3 is CATSNALLGQLNTEAFF. CDR3 DNA: TGTGCCACCAGCAACGCCCTATTGGGACAGTTGAACACTGAAGCTTTCTTT.

This sequence joins TRBV19 and TRBJ2-2, with 8 positions matching TRBD1. Trimming took 5 bases from V and 6 from J; bases not matched to a gene: 2. This CDR3 region has 13 residues. In germline, CDR1 is LNHDA, CDR2 SQIVND (reference sequence). The CDR3 nucleotides read TGTGCCAGTAGTCAACAGGGGGCCGGGGAGCTGTTTTTT. Translated: CASSQQGAGELFF.

The V and J genes are TRBV4-1 and TRBJ1-2; 8 nucleotides agree with TRBD1. CDR3 length: 15 residues. CDR1 is MGHRA and CDR2 is YSYEKL in the germline V gene. Trimming cost V 0 bases and J 1 base; bases outside gene matches: 1. The CDR3 bases are TGCGCCAGCAGCCAAGACAGGGGGCTTAACTATGGCTACACCTTC. Amino acids: CASSQDRGLNYGYTF.

V gene TRBV7-2 combines with J gene TRBJ1-4; D remains unclear. The CDR3 has 14 amino acids. Germline values: CDR1 SGHTA, CDR2 FQGNSA. V was shortened by 3 bases and J by 4 bases, with 9 bases between the two germline ends. In DNA, the CDR3 is TGTGCCAGCAGCTTCGGGAGCCTTAATGAAAAACTGTTTTTT. Translating gives CASSFGSLNEKLFF.

The genes are TRBV27 and TRBJ2-4; D possibly corresponds to TRBD1 (7 bases). CDR1 is MNHEY, CDR2 SMNVEV, per germline (reference sequence). V dropped 5 bases and J dropped 6 bases, with 20 bases sitting between them. The CDR3 spans 16 residues. DNA for the CDR3: TGTGCCAGCAGTGACCGGGGGCCAGGGGGGCGAAACATTCAGTACTTC. Encoded protein: CASSDRGPGGRNIQYF.

The genes are TRBV6-6 and TRBJ2-7, with D perhaps TRBD1 (5 bases). Trimming cost V 3 bases and J 3 bases, with 9 bases left between them. The CDR3 extends over 13 amino acids. Germline loops: CDR1 MNHNY, CDR2 SVGAGI (reference sequence). The CDR3 loop reads CASSYGANYEQYF. In nucleotides, the CDR3 is TGTGCCAGCAGTTATGGGGCTAACTACGAGCAGTACTTC.

The chain has TRBV28 and TRBJ2-3; 9 positions match TRBD2. The CDR3 sequence is 16 residues long. Trimming took 5 bases from V and 2 from J; bases not matched to a gene: 8. Looked up from germline, CDR1 is MDHEN and CDR2 is SYDVKM. The CDR3 reads CASSTRGTSSTDTQYF. CDR3 nucleotide sequence: TGTGCCAGCAGTACCCGGGGGACTAGCTCCACAGATACGCAGTATTTT.